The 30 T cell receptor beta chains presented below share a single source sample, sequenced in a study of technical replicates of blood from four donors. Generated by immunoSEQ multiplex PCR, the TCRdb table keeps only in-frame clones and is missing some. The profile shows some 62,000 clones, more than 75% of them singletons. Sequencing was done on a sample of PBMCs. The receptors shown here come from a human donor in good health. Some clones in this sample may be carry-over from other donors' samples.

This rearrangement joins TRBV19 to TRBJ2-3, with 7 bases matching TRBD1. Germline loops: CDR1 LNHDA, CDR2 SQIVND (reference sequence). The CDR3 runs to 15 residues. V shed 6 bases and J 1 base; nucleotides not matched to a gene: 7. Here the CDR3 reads CASRPDRVGTDTQYF. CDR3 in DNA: TGTGCCAGTAGACCTGACAGGGTCGGCACAGATACGCAGTATTTT.

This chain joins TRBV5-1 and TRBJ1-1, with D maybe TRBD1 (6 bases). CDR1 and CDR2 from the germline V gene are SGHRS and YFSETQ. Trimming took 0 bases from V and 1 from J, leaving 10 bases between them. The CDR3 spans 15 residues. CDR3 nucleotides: TGCGCCAGCAGCTTGGTTGGGACACCGAACACTGAAGCTTTCTTT. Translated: CASSLVGTPNTEAFF.

CDR3 coding DNA: TGTGCCAGCAGCTTAGTTTGGCGACTAGCCGGTACAGATACGCAGTATTTT. Amino acid sequence: CASSLVWRLAGTDTQYF. V and J are TRBV7-9 and TRBJ2-3; 7 positions match TRBD2. With V trimmed by 1 base and J by 3 bases, 10 bases remained unmatched. This CDR3 has 17 residues. The germline CDR1 and CDR2 sequences are SEHNR and FQNEAQ (reference sequence).

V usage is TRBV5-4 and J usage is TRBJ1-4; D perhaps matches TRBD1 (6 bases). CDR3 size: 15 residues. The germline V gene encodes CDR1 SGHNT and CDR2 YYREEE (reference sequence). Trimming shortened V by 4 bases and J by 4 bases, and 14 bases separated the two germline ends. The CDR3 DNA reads TGTGCCAGCAGCCAGGGTGGGGGCAATAATGAAAAACTGTTTTTT. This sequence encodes CASSQGGGNNEKLFF.

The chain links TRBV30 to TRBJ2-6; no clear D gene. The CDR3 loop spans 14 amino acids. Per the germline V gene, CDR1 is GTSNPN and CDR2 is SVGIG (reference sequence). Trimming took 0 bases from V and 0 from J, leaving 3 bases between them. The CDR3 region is CAWSVNSGANVLTF. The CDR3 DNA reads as TGTGCCTGGAGTGTTAACTCTGGGGCCAACGTCCTGACTTTC.

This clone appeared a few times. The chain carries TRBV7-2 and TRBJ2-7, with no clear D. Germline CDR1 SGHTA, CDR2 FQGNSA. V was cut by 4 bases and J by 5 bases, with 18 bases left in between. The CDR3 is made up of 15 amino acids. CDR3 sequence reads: CASSSKTVSGHEQYF. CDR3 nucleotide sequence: TGTGCCAGCAGCTCGAAAACAGTATCCGGCCACGAGCAGTACTTC.

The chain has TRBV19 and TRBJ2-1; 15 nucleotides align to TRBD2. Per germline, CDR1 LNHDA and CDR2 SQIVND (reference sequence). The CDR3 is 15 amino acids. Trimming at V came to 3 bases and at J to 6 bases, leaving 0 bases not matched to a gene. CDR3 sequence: CASSMGLAGGNEQFF. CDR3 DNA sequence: TGTGCCAGTAGTATGGGACTAGCGGGGGGCAATGAGCAGTTCTTC.

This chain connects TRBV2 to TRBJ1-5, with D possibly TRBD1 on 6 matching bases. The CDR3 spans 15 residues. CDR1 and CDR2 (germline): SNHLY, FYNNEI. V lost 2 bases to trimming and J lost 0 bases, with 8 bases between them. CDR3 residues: CASSETGPSNQPQHF. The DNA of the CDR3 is TGTGCCAGCAGTGAAACAGGGCCTAGCAATCAGCCCCAGCATTTT.

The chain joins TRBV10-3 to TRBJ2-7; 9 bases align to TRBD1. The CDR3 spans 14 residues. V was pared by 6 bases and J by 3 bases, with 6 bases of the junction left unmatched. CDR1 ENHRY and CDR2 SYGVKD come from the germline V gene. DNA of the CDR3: TGTGCCATCAGGACCGGACAGGGGAGCTACGAGCAGTACTTC. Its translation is CAIRTGQGSYEQYF.

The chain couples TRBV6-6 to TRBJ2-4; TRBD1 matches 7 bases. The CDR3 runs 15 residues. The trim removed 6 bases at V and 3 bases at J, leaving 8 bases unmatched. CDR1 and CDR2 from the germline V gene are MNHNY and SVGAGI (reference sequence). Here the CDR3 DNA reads TGTGCCAGCAGCCAACAGGGGTCCGACAAAAACATTCAGTACTTC. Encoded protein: CASSQQGSDKNIQYF.

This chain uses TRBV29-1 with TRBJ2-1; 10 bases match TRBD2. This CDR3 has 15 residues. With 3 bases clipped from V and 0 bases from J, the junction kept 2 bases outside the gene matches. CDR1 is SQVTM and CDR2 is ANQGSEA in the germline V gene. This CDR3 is CSVDTSGASYNEQFF. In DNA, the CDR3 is TGCAGCGTTGATACTAGCGGGGCCTCCTACAATGAGCAGTTCTTC.

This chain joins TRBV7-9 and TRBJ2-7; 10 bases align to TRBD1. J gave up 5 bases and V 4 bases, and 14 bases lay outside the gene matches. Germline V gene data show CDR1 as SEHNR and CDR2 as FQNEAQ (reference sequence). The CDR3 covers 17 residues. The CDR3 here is CASSSPLLDRGRHEQYF. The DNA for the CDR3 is TGTGCCAGCAGCTCCCCACTACTCGACAGGGGGCGTCACGAGCAGTACTTC.

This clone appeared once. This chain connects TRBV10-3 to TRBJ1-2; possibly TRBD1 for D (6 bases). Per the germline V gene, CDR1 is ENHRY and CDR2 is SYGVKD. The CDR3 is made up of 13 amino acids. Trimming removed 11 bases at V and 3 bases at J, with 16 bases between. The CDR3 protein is CASGEGVHYGYTF. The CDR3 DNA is TGTGCCTCCGGGGAGGGGGTTCACTATGGCTACACCTTC.

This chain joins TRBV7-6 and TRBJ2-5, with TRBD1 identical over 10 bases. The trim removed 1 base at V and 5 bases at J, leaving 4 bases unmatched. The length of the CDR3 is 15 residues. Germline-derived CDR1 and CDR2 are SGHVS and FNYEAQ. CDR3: CASSLVWTGGETQYF. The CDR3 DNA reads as TGTGCCAGCAGCTTAGTTTGGACAGGGGGTGAGACCCAGTACTTC.

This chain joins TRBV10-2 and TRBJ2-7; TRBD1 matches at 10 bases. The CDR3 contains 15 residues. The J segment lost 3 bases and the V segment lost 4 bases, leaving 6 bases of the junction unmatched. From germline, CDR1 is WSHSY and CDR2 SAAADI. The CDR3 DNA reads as TGCGCCAGCAGTGGGCCGGGACAGGGGAACTACGAGCAGTACTTC. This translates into CASSGPGQGNYEQYF.

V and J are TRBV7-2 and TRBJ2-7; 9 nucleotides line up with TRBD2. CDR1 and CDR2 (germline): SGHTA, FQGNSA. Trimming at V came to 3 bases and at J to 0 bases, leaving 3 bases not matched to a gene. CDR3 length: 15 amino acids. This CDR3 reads CASSLLAGTSYEQYF. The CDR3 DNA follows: TGTGCCAGCAGCTTGCTAGCGGGGACCTCCTACGAGCAGTACTTC.

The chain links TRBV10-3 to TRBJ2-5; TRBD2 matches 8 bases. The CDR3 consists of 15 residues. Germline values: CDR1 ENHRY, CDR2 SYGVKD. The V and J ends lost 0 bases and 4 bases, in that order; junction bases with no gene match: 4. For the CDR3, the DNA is TGTGCCATCAGTGAGTCGGCTAGCGGGCGAGAGACCCAGTACTTC. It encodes CAISESASGRETQYF.

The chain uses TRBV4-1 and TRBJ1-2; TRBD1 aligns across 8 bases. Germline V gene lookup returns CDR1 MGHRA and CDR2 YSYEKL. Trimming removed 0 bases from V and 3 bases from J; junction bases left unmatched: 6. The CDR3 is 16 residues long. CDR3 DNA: TGCGCCAGCAGCCAAGAAGGGATCAGGGGGCACTATGGCTACACCTTC. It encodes CASSQEGIRGHYGYTF.

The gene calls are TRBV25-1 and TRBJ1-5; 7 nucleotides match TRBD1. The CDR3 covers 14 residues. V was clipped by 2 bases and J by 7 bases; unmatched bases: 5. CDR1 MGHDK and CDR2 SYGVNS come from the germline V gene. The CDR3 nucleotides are TGTGCCAGCAGTGAACAGGGGGTGAGGCAGCCCCAGCATTTT. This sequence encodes CASSEQGVRQPQHF.

The CDR3 protein is CASRGTGGLDIQYF. The CDR3 nucleotides are TGTGCCAGTAGGGGGACAGGGGGCTTGGACATTCAGTACTTC. The J gene is TRBJ2-4, the V gene TRBV6-1; 12 nucleotides line up with TRBD1. The V gene end was trimmed by 9 bases and the J gene end by 8 bases; junction bases not matched to a gene: 8. Germline V gene data show CDR1 as MNHNS and CDR2 as SASEGT. The CDR3 length is 14 residues.

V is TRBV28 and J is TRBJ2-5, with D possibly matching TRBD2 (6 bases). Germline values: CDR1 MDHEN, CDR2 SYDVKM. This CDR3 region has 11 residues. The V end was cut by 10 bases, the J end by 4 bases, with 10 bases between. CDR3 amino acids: CATGGTETQYF. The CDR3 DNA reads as TGTGCCACCGGCGGGACAGAGACCCAGTACTTC.

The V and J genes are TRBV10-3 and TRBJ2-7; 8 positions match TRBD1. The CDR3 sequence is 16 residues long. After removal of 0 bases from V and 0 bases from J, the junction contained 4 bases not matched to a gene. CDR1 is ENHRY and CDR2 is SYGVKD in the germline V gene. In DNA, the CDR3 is TGTGCCATCAGTGAGTCGAGGGACAGGAGCTCCTACGAGCAGTACTTC. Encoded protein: CAISESRDRSSYEQYF.

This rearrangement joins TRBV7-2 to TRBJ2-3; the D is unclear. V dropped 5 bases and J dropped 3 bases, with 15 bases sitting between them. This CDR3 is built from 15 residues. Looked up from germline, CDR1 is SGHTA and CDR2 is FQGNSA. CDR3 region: CASSPPRWRTDTQYF. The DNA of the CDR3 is TGTGCCAGCAGCCCCCCTAGGTGGCGGACAGATACGCAGTATTTT.

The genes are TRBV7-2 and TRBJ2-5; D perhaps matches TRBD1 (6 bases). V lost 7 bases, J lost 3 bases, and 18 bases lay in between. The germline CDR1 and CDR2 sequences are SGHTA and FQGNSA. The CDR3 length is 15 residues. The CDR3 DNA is TGTGCCAGCAACTCGTATGGTGGGGGCAAAGAGACCCAGTACTTC. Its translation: CASNSYGGGKETQYF.

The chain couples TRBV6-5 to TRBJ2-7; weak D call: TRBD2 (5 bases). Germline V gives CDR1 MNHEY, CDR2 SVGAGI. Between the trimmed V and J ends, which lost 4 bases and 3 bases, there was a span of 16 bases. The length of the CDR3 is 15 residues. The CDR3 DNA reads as TGTGCCAGCAGTTCCCCTCTACTAGGGAACTACGAGCAGTACTTC. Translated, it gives CASSSPLLGNYEQYF.

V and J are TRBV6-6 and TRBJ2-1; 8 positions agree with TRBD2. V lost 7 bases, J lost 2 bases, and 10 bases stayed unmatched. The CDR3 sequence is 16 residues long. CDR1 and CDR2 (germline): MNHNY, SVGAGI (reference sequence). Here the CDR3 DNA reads TGTGCCAGCACCGAACTAGCGGATGGGCCCTACAATGAGCAGTTCTTC. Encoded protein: CASTELADGPYNEQFF.

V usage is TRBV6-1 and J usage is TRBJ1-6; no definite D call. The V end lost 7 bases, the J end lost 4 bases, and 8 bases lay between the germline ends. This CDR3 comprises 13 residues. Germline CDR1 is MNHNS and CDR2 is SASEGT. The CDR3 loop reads CASIQPYNSPLHF. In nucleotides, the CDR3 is TGTGCCAGCATACAGCCATATAATTCACCCCTCCACTTT.

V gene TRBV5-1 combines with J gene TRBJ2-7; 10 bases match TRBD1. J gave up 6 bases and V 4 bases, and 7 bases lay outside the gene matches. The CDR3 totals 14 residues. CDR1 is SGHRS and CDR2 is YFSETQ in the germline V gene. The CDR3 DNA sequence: TGCGCCAGCAGCCCCGGGACAGGGGAACGCGAGCAGTACTTC. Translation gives CASSPGTGEREQYF.

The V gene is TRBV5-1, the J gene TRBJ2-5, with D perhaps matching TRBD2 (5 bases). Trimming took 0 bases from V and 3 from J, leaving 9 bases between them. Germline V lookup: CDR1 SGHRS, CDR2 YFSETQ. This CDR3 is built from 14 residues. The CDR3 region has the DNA TGCGCCAGCAGCTTGGTTTCGGGAAAAGAGACCCAGTACTTC. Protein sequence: CASSLVSGKETQYF.

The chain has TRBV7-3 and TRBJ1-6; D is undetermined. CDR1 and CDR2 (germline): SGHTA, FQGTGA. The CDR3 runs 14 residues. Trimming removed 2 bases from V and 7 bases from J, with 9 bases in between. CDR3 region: CASSLFAGNSPLHF. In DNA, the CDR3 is TGTGCCAGCAGCTTATTTGCGGGAAATTCACCCCTCCACTTT. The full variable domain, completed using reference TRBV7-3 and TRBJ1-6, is GAGVSQTPSNKVTEKGKYVELRCDPISGHTALYWYRQSLGQGPEFLIYFQGTGAADDSGLPNDRFFAVRPEGSVSTLKIQRTERGDSAVYLCASSLFAGNSPLHFGNGTRLTVT.